The rows below give T cell receptor beta chains drawn from one sample of a study of cytomegalovirus exposure and HLA in healthy donors. Profiling relied on immunoSEQ multiplex PCR, and the TCRdb table lists in-frame clones only, not all of them. The data contain about 77,000 clones, over 60% of them singletons. The sequencing sample was made of PBMCs. The receptors come from a middle-aged man in good health and CMV-seronegative. Each CDR3 is given with its conserved first and last residue. D genes are given only for firm matches. Where a row states a size, it is once, few, many or the class of an expanded clone; other rows omit it.

D gene	V gene	J gene	clone size	CDR3 protein	CDR3 DNA
-	TRBV5-1	TRBJ2-7	-	CASSLAVERRLREQYF	TGCGCCAGCAGCTTGGCCGTAGAGCGGCGGCTCCGTGAGCAGTACTTC
-	TRBV25-1	TRBJ1-1	-	CASSESNRANTEAFF	TGTGCCAGCAGTGAATCGAACAGGGCGAACACTGAAGCTTTCTTT
TRBD2	TRBV18	TRBJ2-3	-	CASSPQTSGRVTQYF	TGTGCCAGCTCACCACAGACTAGCGGGAGAGTTACGCAGTATTTT
TRBD1	TRBV28	TRBJ2-2	-	CATNRQGPFGGGELFF	TGTGCCACCAATCGACAGGGTCCTTTTGGAGGCGGGGAGCTGTTTTTT
-	TRBV29-1	TRBJ2-5	-	CSLKRASQETQYF	TGCAGCCTCAAGCGGGCTTCTCAAGAGACCCAGTACTTC
TRBD1	TRBV18	TRBJ2-7	few	CASSPDRAYEQYF	TGTGCCAGCTCACCAGACAGGGCCTACGAGCAGTACTTC
TRBD2	TRBV30	TRBJ2-2	-	CAWSVPLAGVVNTGELFF	TGTGCCTGGAGTGTCCCGCTAGCGGGAGTTGTGAACACCGGGGAGCTGTTTTTT
-	TRBV2	TRBJ1-1	-	CASSEGGGGVDWKAFF	TGTGCCAGCAGTGAAGGTGGTGGGGGGGTGGACTGGAAAGCTTTCTTT
TRBD1	TRBV9	TRBJ1-2	-	CASSVGDRAYGYTF	TGTGCCAGCAGCGTAGGGGACAGGGCCTATGGCTACACCTTC
-	TRBV6-6	TRBJ2-1	-	CASSLTSAYYNEQFF	TGTGCCAGCAGTTTGACTAGTGCTTACTACAATGAGCAGTTCTTC
-	TRBV5-6	TRBJ2-7	-	CARNRGGRSTYEQYF	TGTGCCAGGAACAGGGGGGGTCGCAGTACCTACGAGCAGTACTTC
TRBD1	TRBV12-5	TRBJ2-6	-	CASGLSGTGISGANVLTF	TGTGCTAGTGGTCTATCCGGGACAGGGATATCTGGGGCCAACGTCCTGACTTTC
-	TRBV9	TRBJ1-1	few	CASSVGGGIGNTEAFF	TGTGCCAGCAGCGTAGGGGGGGGGATAGGAAACACTGAAGCTTTCTTT
-	TRBV19	TRBJ2-7	-	CASSKESGNSYEQYF	TGTGCCAGTAGTAAGGAGTCGGGTAACTCCTACGAGCAGTACTTC
-	TRBV7-9	TRBJ2-1	-	CASSLRLASNEQFF	TGTGCCAGCAGCTTGAGACTCGCGAGCAATGAGCAGTTCTTC
-	TRBV7-2	TRBJ1-2	-	CASSLSLGGYGYTF	TGTGCCAGCAGCCTATCGCTCGGGGGCTATGGCTACACCTTC
-	TRBV7-2	TRBJ2-7	-	CASSLSGAGYEQYF	TGTGCCAGCAGCTTATCCGGCGCGGGCTACGAGCAGTACTTC
TRBD2	TRBV29-1	TRBJ2-1	-	CSVGGTSGRAWDEQFF	TGCAGCGTAGGAGGGACTAGCGGGAGGGCCTGGGATGAGCAGTTCTTC
-	TRBV19	TRBJ1-2	-	CASRHREGLRPYGYTF	TGTGCCAGTAGACATAGGGAGGGCCTACGGCCCTATGGCTACACCTTC
-	TRBV5-1	TRBJ2-7	-	CASSQNTYEQYF	TGCGCCAGCAGCCAAAACACCTACGAGCAGTACTTC
-	TRBV6-5	TRBJ1-1	-	CASSSTAMNTEAFF	TGTGCCAGCAGTTCTACCGCCATGAACACTGAAGCTTTCTTT
TRBD2	TRBV29-1	TRBJ2-7	few	CSVVLAGADDEQYF	TGCAGCGTTGTCCTCGCGGGAGCAGACGACGAGCAGTACTTC
TRBD2	TRBV7-9	TRBJ2-7	-	CASSLLSGNSYEQYF	TGTGCCAGCAGCTTGCTTAGCGGGAACTCCTACGAGCAGTACTTC
-	TRBV7-8	TRBJ2-1	-	CASSLAGLALYNEQFF	TGTGCCAGCAGCTTAGCCGGGCTAGCGCTCTACAATGAGCAGTTCTTC
TRBD1	TRBV11-1	TRBJ2-7	few	CASSPSSTGVLTYEQYF	TGTGCCAGCAGTCCATCCTCCACAGGGGTCCTTACCTACGAGCAGTACTTC
-	TRBV10-3	TRBJ2-7	-	CAISGEIRAYEQYF	TGTGCCATCAGTGGGGAAATCAGGGCCTACGAGCAGTACTTC
TRBD1	TRBV15	TRBJ2-7	-	CATSRFPPGQGSYEQYF	TGTGCCACCAGCAGATTTCCCCCGGGACAGGGCTCCTACGAGCAGTACTTC
TRBD1	TRBV4-1	TRBJ1-1	-	CASSHGDRNTEAFF	TGCGCCAGCAGCCACGGGGACAGGAACACTGAAGCTTTCTTT
-	TRBV7-2	TRBJ2-1	-	CASSPGSSRGEQFF	TGTGCCAGCAGCCCCGGCTCCTCCCGGGGTGAGCAGTTCTTC
TRBD2	TRBV4-2	TRBJ2-1	few	CASSQSTSGRGSYNEQFF	TGTGCCAGCAGCCAATCGACTAGCGGGAGGGGCTCCTACAATGAGCAGTTCTTC
-	TRBV7-8	TRBJ1-4	-	CASSLMKAATNEKLFF	TGTGCCAGCAGCTTAATGAAGGCGGCAACTAATGAAAAACTGTTTTTT
TRBD2	TRBV15	TRBJ2-1	few	CATTLADSYNEQFF	TGTGCCACCACCCTAGCGGACTCCTACAATGAGCAGTTCTTC
-	TRBV4-3	TRBJ1-2	few	CASSQDLNSNYGYTF	TGCGCCAGCAGCCAAGATCTTAACAGCAACTATGGCTACACCTTC
-	TRBV18	TRBJ1-2	-	CASSPLHRDGYTF	TGTGCCAGCTCACCTCTGCACAGGGATGGCTACACCTTC
-	TRBV7-2	TRBJ1-5	-	CASSFSGWGNQPQHF	TGTGCCAGCAGCTTCAGCGGATGGGGCAATCAGCCCCAGCATTTT
TRBD2	TRBV27	TRBJ2-1	few	CASSLGPGLAKFF	TGTGCCAGCAGTTTAGGTCCGGGACTAGCGAAGTTCTTC
TRBD1	TRBV27	TRBJ1-2	-	CASSQGGVGTGWSVPYGYTF	TGTGCCAGCAGTCAAGGAGGTGTCGGGACAGGGTGGTCGGTGCCCTATGGCTACACCTTC
TRBD1	TRBV18	TRBJ1-6	-	CASSLRRDRGYYSPLHF	TGTGCCAGCTCACTCCGCCGGGACAGGGGGTATTATTCACCCCTCCACTTT
-	TRBV6-5	TRBJ2-7	-	CASSYQGFSYEQYF	TGTGCCAGCAGTTACCAGGGATTCTCCTACGAGCAGTACTTC
TRBD2	TRBV4-3	TRBJ2-1	-	CASSQNTGTSLGNEQFF	TGCGCCAGCAGCCAAAATACCGGGACTAGCTTGGGGAATGAGCAGTTCTTC
TRBD1	TRBV5-8	TRBJ1-2	-	CASTQGATSYGYTF	TGTGCCAGTACACAGGGGGCTACCAGCTATGGCTACACCTTC
TRBD1	TRBV4-1	TRBJ1-1	-	CASSQDRGLGVNTEAFF	TGCGCCAGCAGCCAAGACAGGGGGTTAGGTGTGAACACTGAAGCTTTCTTT
-	TRBV5-1	TRBJ2-1	-	CASSLGSSSYNEQFF	TGCGCCAGCAGCTTGGGTAGTAGCTCCTACAATGAGCAGTTCTTC